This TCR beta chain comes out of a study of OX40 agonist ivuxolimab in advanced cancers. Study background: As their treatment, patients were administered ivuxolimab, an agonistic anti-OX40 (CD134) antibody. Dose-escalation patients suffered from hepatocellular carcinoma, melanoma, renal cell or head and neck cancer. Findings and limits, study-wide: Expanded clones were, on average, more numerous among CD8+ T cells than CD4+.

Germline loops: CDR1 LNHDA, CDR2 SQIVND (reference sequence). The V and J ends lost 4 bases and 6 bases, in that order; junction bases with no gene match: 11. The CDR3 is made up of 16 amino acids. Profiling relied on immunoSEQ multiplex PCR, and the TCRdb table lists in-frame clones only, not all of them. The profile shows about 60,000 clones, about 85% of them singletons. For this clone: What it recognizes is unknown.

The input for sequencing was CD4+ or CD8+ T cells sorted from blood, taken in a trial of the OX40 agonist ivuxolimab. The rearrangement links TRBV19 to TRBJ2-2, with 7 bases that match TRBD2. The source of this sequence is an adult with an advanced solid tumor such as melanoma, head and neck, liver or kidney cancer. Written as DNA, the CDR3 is TGTGCCAGTAGTAAGCGACTAGCCGCAGCCCCCGGGGAGCTGTTTTTT. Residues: CASSKRLAAAPGELFF.